This T cell receptor (beta chain) is from a study of T-cell reconstitution after alpha-beta-depleted transplantation in children. Overall study findings and caveats: The main origin of T-cell counts and diversity one year after transplant was newly produced T cells. At day 60, the high TCRbeta diversity found in some patients originated from recipient T cells and thymic progenitors that had survived. As was reported, about two months after transplant, alpha-beta T cells came from several hundred expanded graft clones.

This clonotype was detected a few times. What it binds is unknown. This CDR3 has 12 amino acids. Germline values: CDR1 SQVTM, CDR2 ANQGSEA. V was shortened by 4 bases and J by 7 bases, with 13 bases between the two germline ends. Using unique molecular identifiers, the investigators prepared the TCRbeta library. TCRdb itself ran the PCR reads through MiXCR, one entry per CDR3 protein. The repertoire includes just over 950,000 distinct CDR3 sequences, about 29% of them detected once, and 28% sits in the top ten. This TCR was sampled from a boy less than two years old who had a stem cell transplant for SCID, so the T cells may come from the graft donor. The specimen was PBMCs, mostly from graft donor cells, collected 360 days after TCRalphabeta/CD19-depleted stem cell transplant. The rearrangement joins TRBV29-1 to TRBJ2-5; D may be TRBD2 (6 bases). The CDR3 nucleotides read TGCAGCGTTGGGAGGGGAGGCGGGACCCAGTACTTC. This gives the protein CSVGRGGGTQYF.